The sequence of this TCR beta chain was determined in a study of HIV-infected patients and healthy controls. Reverse transcription used around 500 ng RNA and constant-region primers for alpha and beta. Each of the alpha and beta chains got its own library through chain-specific third strand synthesis with indices. MiXCR was run by TCRdb on the 5' RACE reads, yielding one entry per CDR3 protein. The sample consists of approximately 22,000 distinct CDR3 sequences, 8.5% to 9% of them appearing once. This clonotype was counted only a few times. The CDR3 sequence is 15 residues long. With 0 bases removed from V and 7 bases from J, the gap between germline ends came to 13 bases. Germline CDR1 is LGHDT and CDR2 is YNNKEL (reference sequence). All unsorted peripheral T cells were captured because whole blood was used without fractionation.

The chain is built from TRBV3-1 and TRBJ2-1; no firm D call. The sample was blood. The receptor comes from an adult in good health. The CDR3, as DNA: TGTGCCAGCAGCCAAGAGACGGTTATAAGAAATGAGCAGTTCTTC. It specifies CASSQETVIRNEQFF.